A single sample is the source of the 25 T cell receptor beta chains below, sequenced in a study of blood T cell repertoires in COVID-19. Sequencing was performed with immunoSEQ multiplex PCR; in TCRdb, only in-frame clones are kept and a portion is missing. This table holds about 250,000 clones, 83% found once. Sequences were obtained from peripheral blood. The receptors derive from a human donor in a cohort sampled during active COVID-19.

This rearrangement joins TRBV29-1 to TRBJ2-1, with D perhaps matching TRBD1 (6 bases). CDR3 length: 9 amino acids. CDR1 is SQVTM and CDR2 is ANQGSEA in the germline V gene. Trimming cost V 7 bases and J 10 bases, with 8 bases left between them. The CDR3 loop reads CSGGTEQFF. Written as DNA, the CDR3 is TGCAGCGGGGGGACAGAGCAGTTCTTC.

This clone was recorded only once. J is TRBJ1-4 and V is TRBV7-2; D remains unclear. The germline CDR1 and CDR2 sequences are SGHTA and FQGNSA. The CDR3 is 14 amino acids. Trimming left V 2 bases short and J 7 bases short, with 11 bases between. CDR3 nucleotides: TGTGCCAGCAGCTTACGGCAGGATAGTGAAAAACTGTTTTTT. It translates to CASSLRQDSEKLFF.

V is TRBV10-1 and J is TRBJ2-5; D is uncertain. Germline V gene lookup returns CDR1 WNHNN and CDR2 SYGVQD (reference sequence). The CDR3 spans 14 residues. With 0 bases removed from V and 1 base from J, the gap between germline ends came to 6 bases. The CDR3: CASSESGTQETQYF. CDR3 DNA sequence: TGCGCCAGCAGTGAGTCTGGCACCCAAGAGACCCAGTACTTC.

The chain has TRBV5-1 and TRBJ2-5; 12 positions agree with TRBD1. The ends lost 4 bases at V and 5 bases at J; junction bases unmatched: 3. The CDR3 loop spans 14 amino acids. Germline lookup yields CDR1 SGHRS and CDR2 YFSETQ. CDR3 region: CASSPGQGAETQYF. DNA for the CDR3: TGCGCCAGCAGCCCGGGACAGGGGGCCGAGACCCAGTACTTC.

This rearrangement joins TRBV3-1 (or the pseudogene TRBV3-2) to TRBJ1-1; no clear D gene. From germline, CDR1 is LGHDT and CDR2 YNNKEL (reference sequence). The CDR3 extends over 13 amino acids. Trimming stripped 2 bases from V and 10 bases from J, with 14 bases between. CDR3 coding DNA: TGTGCCAGCAGCCAACGATCGGTTCGCCGAGCTTTCTTT. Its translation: CASSQRSVRRAFF.

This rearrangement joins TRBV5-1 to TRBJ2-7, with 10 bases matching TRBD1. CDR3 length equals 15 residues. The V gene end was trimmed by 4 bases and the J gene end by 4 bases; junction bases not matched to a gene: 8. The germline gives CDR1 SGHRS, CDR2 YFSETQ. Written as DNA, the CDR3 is TGCGCCAGCAGCACCGGGACAGGGGTTGGGTACGAGCAGTACTTC. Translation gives CASSTGTGVGYEQYF.

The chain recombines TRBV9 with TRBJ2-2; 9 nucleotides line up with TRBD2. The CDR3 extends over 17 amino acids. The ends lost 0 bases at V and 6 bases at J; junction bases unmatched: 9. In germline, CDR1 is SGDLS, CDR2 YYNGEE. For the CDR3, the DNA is TGTGCCAGCAGCGTAGGGATAGCGGGGGCTCGGGCCGGGGAGCTGTTTTTT. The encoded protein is CASSVGIAGARAGELFF.

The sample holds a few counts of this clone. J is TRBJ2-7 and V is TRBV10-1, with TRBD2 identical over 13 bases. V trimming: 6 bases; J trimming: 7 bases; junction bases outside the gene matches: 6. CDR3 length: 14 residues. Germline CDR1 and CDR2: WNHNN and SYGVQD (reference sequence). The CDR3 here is CASSRTSGSGEQYF. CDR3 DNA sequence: TGCGCCAGCAGCCGGACTAGCGGGAGTGGTGAGCAGTACTTC.

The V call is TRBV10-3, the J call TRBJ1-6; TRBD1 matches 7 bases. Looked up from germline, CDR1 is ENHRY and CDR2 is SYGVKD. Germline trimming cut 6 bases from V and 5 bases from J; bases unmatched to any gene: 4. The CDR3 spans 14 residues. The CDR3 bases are TGTGCCATCAGGGACAGGAGCGATAATTCACCCCTCCACTTT. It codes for CAIRDRSDNSPLHF.

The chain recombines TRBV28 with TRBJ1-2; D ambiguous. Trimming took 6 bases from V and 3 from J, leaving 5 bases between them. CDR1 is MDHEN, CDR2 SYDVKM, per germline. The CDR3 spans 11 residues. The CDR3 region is CASRRDYGYTF. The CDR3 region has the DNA TGTGCCAGCAGGCGCGACTATGGCTACACCTTC.

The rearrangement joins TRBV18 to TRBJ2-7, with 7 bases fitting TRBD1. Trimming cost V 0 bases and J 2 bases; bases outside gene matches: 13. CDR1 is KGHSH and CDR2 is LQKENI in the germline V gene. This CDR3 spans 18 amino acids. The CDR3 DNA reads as TGTGCCAGCTCACCACCATCAGGGGGTGCAGGGGGTCCCTACGAGCAGTACTTC. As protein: CASSPPSGGAGGPYEQYF. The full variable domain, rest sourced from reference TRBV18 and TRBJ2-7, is NAGVMQNPRHLVRRRGQEARLRCSPMKGHSHVYWYRQLPEEGLKFMVYLQKENIIDESGMPKERFSAEFPKEGPSILRIQQVVRGDSAAYFCASSPPSGGAGGPYEQYFGPGTRLTVT.

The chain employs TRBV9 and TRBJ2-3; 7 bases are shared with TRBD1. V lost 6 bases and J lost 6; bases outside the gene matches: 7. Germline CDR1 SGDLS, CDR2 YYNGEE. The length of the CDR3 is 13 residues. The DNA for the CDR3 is TGTGCCAGCAATCCGACAGGGACCGATACGCAGTATTTT. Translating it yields CASNPTGTDTQYF.

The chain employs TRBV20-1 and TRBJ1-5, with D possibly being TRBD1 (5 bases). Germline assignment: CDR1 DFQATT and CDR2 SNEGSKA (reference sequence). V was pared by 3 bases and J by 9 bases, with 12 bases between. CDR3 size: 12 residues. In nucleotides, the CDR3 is TGCAGTGCTAGTTCGGGGGTGGGGCCCCAGCATTTT. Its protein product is CSASSGVGPQHF.

The CDR3 spells CASSLYTTNEKLFF. The CDR3 DNA reads as TGTGCCAGCAGTTTATATACAACTAATGAAAAACTGTTTTTT. V and J are TRBV7-2 and TRBJ1-4; D is unresolved. Trimming cost V 6 bases and J 0 bases, with 8 bases left between them. The CDR3 totals 14 residues. The germline V gene has CDR1 SGHTA and CDR2 FQGNSA.

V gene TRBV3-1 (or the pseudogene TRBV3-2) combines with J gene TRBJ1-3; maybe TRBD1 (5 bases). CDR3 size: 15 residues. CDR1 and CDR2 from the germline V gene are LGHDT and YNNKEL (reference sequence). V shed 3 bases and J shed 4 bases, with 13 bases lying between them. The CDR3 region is CASSQGTGAGNTIYF. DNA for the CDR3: TGTGCCAGCAGCCAGGGAACAGGAGCCGGAAACACCATATATTTT.

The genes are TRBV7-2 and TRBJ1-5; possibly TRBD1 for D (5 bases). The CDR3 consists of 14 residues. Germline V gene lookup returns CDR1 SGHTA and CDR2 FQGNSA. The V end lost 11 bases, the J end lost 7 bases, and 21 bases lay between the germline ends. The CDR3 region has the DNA TGTGCCCTTAGGGGTCGACAGTTACAACAGCCCCAGCATTTT. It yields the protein CALRGRQLQQPQHF.

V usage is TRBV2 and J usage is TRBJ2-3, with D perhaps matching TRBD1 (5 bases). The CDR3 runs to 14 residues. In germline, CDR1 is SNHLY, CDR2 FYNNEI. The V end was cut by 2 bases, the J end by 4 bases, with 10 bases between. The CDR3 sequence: CASSEQGHADTQYF. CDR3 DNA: TGTGCCAGCAGTGAACAGGGCCATGCAGATACGCAGTATTTT.

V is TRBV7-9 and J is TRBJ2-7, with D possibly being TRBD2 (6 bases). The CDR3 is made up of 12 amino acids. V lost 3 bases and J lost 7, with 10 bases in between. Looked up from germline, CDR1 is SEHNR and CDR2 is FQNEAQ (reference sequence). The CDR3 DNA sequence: TGTGCCAGCAGCTTTACTCGGGGGGAGCAGTACTTC. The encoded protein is CASSFTRGEQYF. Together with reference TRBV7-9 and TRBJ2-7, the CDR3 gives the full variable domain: DTGVSQNPRHKITKRGQNVTFRCDPISEHNRLYWYRQTLGQGPEFLTYFQNEAQLEKSRLLSDRFSAERPKGSFSTLEIQRTEQGDSAMYLCASSFTRGEQYFGPGTRLTVT.

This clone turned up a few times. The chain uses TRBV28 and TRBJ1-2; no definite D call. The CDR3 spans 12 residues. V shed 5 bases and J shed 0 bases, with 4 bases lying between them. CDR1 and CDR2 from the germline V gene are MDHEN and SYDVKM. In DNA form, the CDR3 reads TGTGCCAGCAGTCGCGCTAACTATGGCTACACCTTC. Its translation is CASSRANYGYTF.

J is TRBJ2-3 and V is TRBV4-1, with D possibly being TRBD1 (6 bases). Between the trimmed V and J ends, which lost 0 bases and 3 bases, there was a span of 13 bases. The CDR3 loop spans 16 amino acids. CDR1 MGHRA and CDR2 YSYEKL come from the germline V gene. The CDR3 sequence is CASSQDLRGETDTQYF. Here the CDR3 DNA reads TGCGCCAGCAGCCAAGATCTCAGGGGAGAGACAGATACGCAGTATTTT.

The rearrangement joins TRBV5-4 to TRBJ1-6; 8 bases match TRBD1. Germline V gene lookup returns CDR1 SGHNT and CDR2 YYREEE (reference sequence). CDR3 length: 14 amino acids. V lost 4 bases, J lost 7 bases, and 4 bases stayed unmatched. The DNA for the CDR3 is TGTGCCAGCAGCCGACAGGGGTTGAATTCACCCCTCCACTTT. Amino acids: CASSRQGLNSPLHF. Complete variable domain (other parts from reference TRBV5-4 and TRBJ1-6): ETGVTQSPTHLIKTRGQQVTLRCSSQSGHNTVSWYQQALGQGPQFIFQYYREEENGRGNFPPRFSGLQFPNYSSELNVNALELDDSALYLCASSRQGLNSPLHFGNGTRLTVT.

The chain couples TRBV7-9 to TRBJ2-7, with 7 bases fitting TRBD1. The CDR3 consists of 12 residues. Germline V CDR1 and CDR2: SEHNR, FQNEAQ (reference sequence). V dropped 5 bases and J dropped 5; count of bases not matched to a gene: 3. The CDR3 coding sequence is TGTGCCAGCAGCGTGGGACAGAACGAGCAGTACTTC. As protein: CASSVGQNEQYF.

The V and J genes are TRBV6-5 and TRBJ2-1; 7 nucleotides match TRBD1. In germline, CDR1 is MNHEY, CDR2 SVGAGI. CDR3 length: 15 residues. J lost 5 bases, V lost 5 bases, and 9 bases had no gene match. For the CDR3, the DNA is TGTGCCAGCAGTCCCCTCAGGGGGATCGACAATGAGCAGTTCTTC. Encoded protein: CASSPLRGIDNEQFF.

The CDR3 DNA reads as TGCGCCAGCAGCCCGATGGGACAGGGGACTAATGAAAAACTGTTTTTT. Encoded protein: CASSPMGQGTNEKLFF. J is TRBJ1-4 and V is TRBV5-1; the match to TRBD1 covers 10 bases. This CDR3 comprises 16 residues. V trimming: 4 bases; J trimming: 2 bases; junction bases outside the gene matches: 5. Looked up from germline, CDR1 is SGHRS and CDR2 is YFSETQ.

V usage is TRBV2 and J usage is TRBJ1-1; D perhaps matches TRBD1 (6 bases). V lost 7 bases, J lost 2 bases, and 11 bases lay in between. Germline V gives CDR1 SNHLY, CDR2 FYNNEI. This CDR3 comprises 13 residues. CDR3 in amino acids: CASKSDRNTEAFF. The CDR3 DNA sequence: TGTGCCAGCAAATCGGACAGAAACACTGAAGCTTTCTTT.